The 11 T cell receptor beta chains listed next were all sequenced from one sample in a study of glioma-infiltrating T cells. The iRepertoire nested amplicon-rescue multiplex PCR amplified TCR alpha and beta CDR3s from RNA. TCRdb analysed the multiplex PCR reads with MiXCR anew, one entry per CDR3 protein. The sample holds around 390,000 distinct CDR3 sequences, roughly 41% seen once. The sample comprised glioma tissue, nonneoplastic brain tissue, or PBMCs (not recorded which). The receptor set was obtained from a human donor with low-grade glioma or glioblastoma, undergoing nonglioma brain surgery, or in good health (not recorded which).

The rearrangement links TRBV20-1 to TRBJ2-3, with TRBD2 matching over 13 bases. V lost 6 bases, J lost 2 bases, and 2 bases stayed unmatched. The germline gives CDR1 DFQATT, CDR2 SNEGSKA (reference sequence). The CDR3 has 14 residues. The CDR3 DNA reads TGCAGTGCCGGGACTAGCGGGAACACAGATACGCAGTATTTT. It is translated as CSAGTSGNTDTQYF.

V and J are TRBV6-2 or TRBV6-3 and TRBJ2-1; no definite D call. Trimming cost V 6 bases and J 7 bases, with 19 bases left between them. There are 15 residues in the CDR3. Germline V gene data show CDR1 as MNHEY and CDR2 as SVGEGT. The CDR3 region has the DNA TGTGCCAGCAGATTATACCTTACCCCCTCGAATGAGCAGTTCTTC. This gives the protein CASRLYLTPSNEQFF.

This clonotype was counted between two and nine times. The CDR3 coding sequence is TGTGCCAGCAGCTCGGGACAGGGGACCTACGAGCAGTACTTC. As protein: CASSSGQGTYEQYF. V usage is TRBV7-9 and J usage is TRBJ2-7, with TRBD1 identical over 10 bases. CDR3 length equals 14 residues. The germline V gene encodes CDR1 SEHNR and CDR2 FQNEAQ (reference sequence). With V trimmed by 4 bases and J by 2 bases, 2 bases remained unmatched.

This clonotype was recorded at least ten times. V is TRBV27 and J is TRBJ2-7; D ambiguous. The germline V gene encodes CDR1 MNHEY and CDR2 SMNVEV (reference sequence). The CDR3 is 14 residues long. With 2 bases removed from V and 2 bases from J, the gap between germline ends came to 10 bases. CDR3 coding DNA: TGTGCCAGCAGTTTAGCATCTGGGGCCTACGAGCAGTACTTC. Amino acids: CASSLASGAYEQYF.

As to this clonotype: The junction departs from the called germline gene at one end, perhaps through a read error. V usage is TRBV6-6 and J usage is TRBJ2-3; D may correspond to TRBD1 or TRBD2 (5 bases each). This CDR3 is 16 amino acids long. Germline V CDR1 and CDR2: MNHNY, SVGAGI (reference sequence). This CDR3 is CTSSYYRDPVGDTQYF. Written as DNA, the CDR3 is TGTACCAGCAGTTACTACCGGGACCCGGTTGGAGATACGCAGTATTTT.

The V gene is TRBV27, the J gene TRBJ2-1; 12 bases are shared with TRBD2. The junction had 7 bases not matched to a gene; V was cut back by 0 bases and J by 4 bases. The germline V gene encodes CDR1 MNHEY and CDR2 SMNVEV (reference sequence). The length of the CDR3 is 18 residues. CDR3 sequence: CASSLSGLAGTLYNEQFF. DNA of the CDR3: TGTGCCAGCAGTTTATCCGGACTAGCGGGAACGCTATACAATGAGCAGTTCTTC.

About this clonotype itself: Sequence at one end of the junction differs from germline and may be a read error. The chain is built from TRBV4-1 and TRBJ2-7; 8 bases fit TRBD2. Germline CDR1 reads MGHRA; CDR2 reads YSYEKL. The CDR3 has 15 residues. The CDR3, as DNA: TGTGCCAGCAGCTTCCAAGCGGGGGTCTCCTACGAGCAGTACTTC. Translating it yields CASSFQAGVSYEQYF.

The chain recombines TRBV25-1 with TRBJ2-2; D unresolved. There are 13 residues in the CDR3. Germline V lookup: CDR1 MGHDK, CDR2 SYGVNS. V shed 2 bases and J shed 7 bases, with 8 bases lying between them. The CDR3 sequence: CASSEAGVGELFF. The CDR3 DNA is TGTGCCAGCAGTGAAGCTGGGGTCGGGGAGCTGTTTTTT.

This rearrangement joins TRBV7-3 to TRBJ2-3; no firm D call. The ends were cut back, 3 bases at V and 0 bases at J, with 7 bases in the middle. CDR1 is SGHTA and CDR2 is FQGTGA in the germline V gene. This CDR3 has 14 residues. In DNA, the CDR3 is TGTGCCAGCAGCTTCCGTGCTAGCACAGATACGCAGTATTTT. Its translation is CASSFRASTDTQYF.

Of note for this clonotype: Being one base from a much bigger clone, this may be a read error. J is TRBJ1-1 and V is TRBV28; possibly TRBD1 for D (5 bases). Germline values: CDR1 MDHEN, CDR2 SYDVKM. The CDR3 length is 13 residues. The CDR3 reads CASSSDSQTEASF. Here the CDR3 DNA reads TGTGCCAGCAGCAGCGACAGCCAGACTGAAGCTTCCTTT.

This clonotype has at least ten counts. V gene TRBV28 combines with J gene TRBJ1-6, with a weak D call TRBD1 (5 bases). Germline-derived CDR1 and CDR2 are MDHEN and SYDVKM. V was clipped by 0 bases and J by 13 bases, with 19 bases between them. The CDR3 runs to 16 residues. The CDR3 protein is CASSLWGRITPRPLHF. The CDR3 DNA reads as TGTGCCAGCAGTTTATGGGGACGGATCACCCCTCGTCCCCTCCACTTT.